Below, one T cell receptor (beta chain) is given with its context. What it binds is unknown. The data were taken from a study of T cell responses to AZD1222 COVID-19 vaccine. Produced via immunoSEQ multiplex PCR; TCRdb's table is partial and in-frame only. The table includes 180,000 or so clones, about 90% detected once. Study-wide results and limits: Spike regions recognized by vaccine-associated CD4 TCRs spanned the protein, led by 160-218 and 743-854. Only 5 or 6 AZD1222 recipients tested seropositive at baseline. Breadth and depth of Spike-specific TCRs rose after two AZD1222 doses. Clonal diversity was possibly underestimated, and white British individuals and females predominated among donors.

V was cut by 0 bases and J by 4 bases, with 8 bases left in between. CDR1 and CDR2 from the germline V gene are LGHDT and YNNKEL (reference sequence). CDR3 length: 14 amino acids. The chain employs TRBV3-1 (or the pseudogene TRBV3-2) and TRBJ2-3; possible D gene TRBD2, 5 bases. This receptor was identified in an adult who received the AZD1222 COVID-19 vaccine. The sequencing used peripheral blood, collected 28 days after the second AZD1222 dose. The CDR3 loop is CASSQEGVPDTQYF. DNA of the CDR3: TGTGCCAGCAGCCAAGAGGGAGTCCCAGATACGCAGTATTTT.